This T cell receptor (beta chain) was recorded in a study of Graves' ophthalmopathy and Graves' hyperthyroidism. General observations from the study: The study's model predicted ophthalmopathy progression at over 55% sensitivity and about 72% specificity.

Excluded were patients with other autoimmune diseases, uncontrolled infections, pregnancy or lactation. Symptoms, serum thyroxine and TRAb, thyroid ultrasound, and orbital computed tomography formed the diagnostic basis. Amplification from RNA transcripts yielded the TCR beta CDR3 regions. An opening RT-PCR round employed HTBI primers and preceded a second-round multiplex PCR. A single record per CDR3 protein comes from TCRdb applying MiXCR to the multiplex PCR reads. The sample consists of roughly 600,000 distinct CDR3 sequences, 39% of them appearing once. This clonotype was detected once. The antigen is unknown. The CDR3 totals 15 residues. Germline lookup yields CDR1 SQVTM and CDR2 ANQGSEA. Trimming cost V 8 bases and J 0 bases, with 16 bases left between them.

Sample: peripheral blood or thyroid tissue (not recorded which). The chain recombines TRBV29-1 with TRBJ1-4; no clear D gene. The receptor's source is an adult man with Graves' hyperthyroidism. In nucleotides, the CDR3 is TGCAGCTTGGCCCCCGGGTTTACAACTAATGAAAAACTGTTTTTT. Translation gives CSLAPGFTTNEKLFF. Based on the CDR3 plus reference TRBV29-1 and TRBJ1-4, the full variable domain is SAVISQKPSRDICQRGTSLTIQCQVDSQVTMMFWYRQQPGQSLTLIATANQGSEATYESGFVIDKFPISRPNLTFSTLTVSNMSPEDSSIYLCSLAPGFTTNEKLFFGSGTQLSVL.